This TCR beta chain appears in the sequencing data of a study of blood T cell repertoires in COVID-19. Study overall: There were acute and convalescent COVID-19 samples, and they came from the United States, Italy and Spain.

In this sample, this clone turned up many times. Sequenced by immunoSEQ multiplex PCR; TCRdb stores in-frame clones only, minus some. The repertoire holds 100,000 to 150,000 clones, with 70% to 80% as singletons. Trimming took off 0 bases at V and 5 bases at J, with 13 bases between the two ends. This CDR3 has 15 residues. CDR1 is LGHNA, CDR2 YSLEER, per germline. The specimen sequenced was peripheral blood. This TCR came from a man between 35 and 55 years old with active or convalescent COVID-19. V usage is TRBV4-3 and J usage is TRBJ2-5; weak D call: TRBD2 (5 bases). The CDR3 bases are TGCGCCAGCAGCCAAGATCTCGGGGATGGGGAGACCCAGTACTTC. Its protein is CASSQDLGDGETQYF.